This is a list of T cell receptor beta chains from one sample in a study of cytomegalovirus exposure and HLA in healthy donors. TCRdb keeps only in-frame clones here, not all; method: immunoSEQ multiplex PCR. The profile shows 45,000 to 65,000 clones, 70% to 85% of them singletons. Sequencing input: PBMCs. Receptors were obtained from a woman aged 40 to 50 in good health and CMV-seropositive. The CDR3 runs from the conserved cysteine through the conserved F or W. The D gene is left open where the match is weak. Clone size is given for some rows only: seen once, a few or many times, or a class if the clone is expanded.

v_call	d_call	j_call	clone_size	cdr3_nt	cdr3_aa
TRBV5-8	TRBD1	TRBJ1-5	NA	TGTGCCAGCAGCCCCGGGACAGGGAATCCATTGGGTCAGCCCCAGCATTTT	CASSPGTGNPLGQPQHF
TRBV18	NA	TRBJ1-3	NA	TGTGCCAGCTTGACTAGTCCGGGAAACACCATATATTTT	CASLTSPGNTIYF
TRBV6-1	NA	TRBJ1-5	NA	TGTGCCAGCAGTGAGGCTCAGCCCCAGCATTTT	CASSEAQPQHF
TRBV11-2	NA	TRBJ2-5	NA	TGTGCCAGCAGCCGAAGCTTAGGTGGAGGGGGCTGGGAGACCCAGTACTTC	CASSRSLGGGGWETQYF
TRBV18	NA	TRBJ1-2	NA	TGTGCCAGCTCACCGGAACAGAGCAACTATGGCTACACCTTC	CASSPEQSNYGYTF
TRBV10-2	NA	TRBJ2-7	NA	TGCGCCAGCAGTGAGTCGATTGTGCCGAGACAGTACTCCTACGAGCAGTACTTC	CASSESIVPRQYSYEQYF
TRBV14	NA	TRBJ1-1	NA	TGTGCCAGCAGCCAAGATCAGGGAACTGAAGCTTTCTTT	CASSQDQGTEAFF
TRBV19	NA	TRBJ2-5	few	TGTGCCAGTAAGGATTTGACGGGTGGGGAGACCCAGTACTTC	CASKDLTGGETQYF
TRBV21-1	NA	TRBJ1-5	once	TGTGCCAGCAGCAATCCCACCGCCGGGGGGGGCGACGCATTTTATAGCAATCAGCCCCAGCATTTT	CASSNPTAGGGDAFYSNQPQHF
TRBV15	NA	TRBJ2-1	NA	TGTGCCACCAGCAGAGTACGTGGCGGGGGCCCCTACAATGAGCAGTTCTTC	CATSRVRGGGPYNEQFF
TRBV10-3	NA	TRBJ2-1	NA	TGTGCCATCCGAGGACTGGCTTTGGGCTGTGAGCAGTTCTTC	CAIRGLALGCEQFF
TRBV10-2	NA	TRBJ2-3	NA	TGCGCCAGCAGTGAGTCCTACTCCTCTAGCACAGATACGCAGTATTTT	CASSESYSSSTDTQYF
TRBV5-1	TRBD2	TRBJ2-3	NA	TGCGCCAGCAGCTTGGGGATCACGGGGGGATACACAGATACGCAGTATTTT	CASSLGITGGYTDTQYF
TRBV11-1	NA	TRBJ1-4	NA	TGTGCCAGCAGCCGACCAGGGGCCGGACCCGAAAAACTGTTTTTT	CASSRPGAGPEKLFF
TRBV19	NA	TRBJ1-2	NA	TGTGCCAGTAGAAGCCGGGACACAAATGGCTACACCTTC	CASRSRDTNGYTF
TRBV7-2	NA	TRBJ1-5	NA	TGTGCCAGCAGCAGCGGGACAAATAATCAGCCCCAGCATTTT	CASSSGTNNQPQHF
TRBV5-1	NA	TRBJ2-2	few	TGCGCCAGCAGCTTGCAAGCGGGTCTCACCGGGGAGCTGTTTTTT	CASSLQAGLTGELFF
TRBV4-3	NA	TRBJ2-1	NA	TGCGCCAGCAGCCACGCCGGGACCAGGGGTGAGCAGTTCTTC	CASSHAGTRGEQFF
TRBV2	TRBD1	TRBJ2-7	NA	TGTGCCAGCACCGGACAGGGATCCTACGAGCAGTACTTC	CASTGQGSYEQYF
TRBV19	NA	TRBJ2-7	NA	TGTGCCAGTAGTTCCTTCGCGGGTAGTTCCTACGAGCAGTACTTC	CASSSFAGSSYEQYF
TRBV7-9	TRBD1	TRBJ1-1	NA	TGTGCCAGCAGCTTAGGGGCAGGGGGTTCAAACACTGAAGCTTTCTTT	CASSLGAGGSNTEAFF
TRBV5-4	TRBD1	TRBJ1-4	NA	TGTGCCAGCAGCACGACAGGGGCTAAGAGTGAAAAACTGTTTTTT	CASSTTGAKSEKLFF
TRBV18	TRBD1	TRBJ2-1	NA	TGTGCCAGCTCAGGGACAGGGGGCAATGAGCAGTTCTTC	CASSGTGGNEQFF
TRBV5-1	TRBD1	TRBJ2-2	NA	TGCGCCAGCAGCCGGACCGGGACAGGGAAGACCGGGGAGCTGTTTTTT	CASSRTGTGKTGELFF
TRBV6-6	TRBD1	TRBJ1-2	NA	TGTGCCAGCAGTTTACCGGGACAGATTTATGGCTACACCTTC	CASSLPGQIYGYTF
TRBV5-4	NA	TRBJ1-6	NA	TGTGCCAGCACCTTGGCCGACAGCTCCTATAATTCACCCCTCCACTTT	CASTLADSSYNSPLHF
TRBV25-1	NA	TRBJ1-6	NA	TGTGCCAGCAGTGACCCCGGGGGTAAAGAAAATTCACCCCTCCACTTT	CASSDPGGKENSPLHF
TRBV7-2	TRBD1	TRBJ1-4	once	TGTGCCAGCTCGAGGGGACAGGGAAATGAAAAACTGTTTTTT	CASSRGQGNEKLFF
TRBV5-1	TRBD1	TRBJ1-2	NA	TGCGCCAGCAGCTTGGATGGACAGGGGGGCTATGGCTACACCTTC	CASSLDGQGGYGYTF
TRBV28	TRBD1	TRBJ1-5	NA	TGTGCCAGCACCCTGACAGGGGACCCCCAGCATTTT	CASTLTGDPQHF
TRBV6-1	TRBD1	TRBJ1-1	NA	TGTGCCAGCAGTCTGGACAGGTTGAACACTGAAGCTTTCTTT	CASSLDRLNTEAFF
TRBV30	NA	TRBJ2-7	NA	TGTGCCGGGGAGACACTCTACGAGCAGTACTTC	CAGETLYEQYF
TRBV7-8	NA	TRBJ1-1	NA	TGTGCCAGCAGCTTAGCCCGGGAGAAAGCTTTCTTT	CASSLAREKAFF
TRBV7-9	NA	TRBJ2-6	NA	TGTGCCAGCAGGCGTAGCTCTGGGGCCAACGTCCTGACTTTC	CASRRSSGANVLTF
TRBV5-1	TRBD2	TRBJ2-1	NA	TGCGCCAGCGGGCGGACTAGCGGGGGGGGTGAGCAGTTCTTC	CASGRTSGGGEQFF
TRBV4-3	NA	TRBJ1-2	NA	TGCGCCAGCAGCCAAGATACCACGAGGCTCTATGGCTACACCTTC	CASSQDTTRLYGYTF
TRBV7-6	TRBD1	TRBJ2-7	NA	TGTGCCAGCAGCCCATCGACAGGGGGGATCTACGAGCAGTACTTC	CASSPSTGGIYEQYF
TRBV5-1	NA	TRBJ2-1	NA	TGCGCCAGCAGCTCACAACCGGCCGGGGATGAGCAGTTCTTC	CASSSQPAGDEQFF
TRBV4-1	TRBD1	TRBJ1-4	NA	TGCGCCAGCAGCCACGGGACAGGGGGCTTGAGGACTAATGAAAAACTGTTTTTT	CASSHGTGGLRTNEKLFF
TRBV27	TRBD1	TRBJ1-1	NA	TGTGCCAGCAGCGTCGGACAGGGGTATGTTGAAGCTTTCTTT	CASSVGQGYVEAFF
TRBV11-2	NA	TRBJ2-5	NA	TGTGCCAGCAGCTTAGATCTTTCAGATCGAGAGACCCAGTACTTC	CASSLDLSDRETQYF
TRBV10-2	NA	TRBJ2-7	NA	TGCGCCAGCTCTACGCTCCTCCTCGGCGAGCAGTACTTC	CASSTLLLGEQYF
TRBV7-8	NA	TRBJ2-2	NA	TGTGCCAGCAGCCCGTCTCCTAGCGTAAGAACCGGGGAGCTGTTTTTT	CASSPSPSVRTGELFF
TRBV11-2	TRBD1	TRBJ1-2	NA	TGTGCCAGCAGCGCCTACCCCGGACAGGGAAGCTATGGCTACACCTTC	CASSAYPGQGSYGYTF
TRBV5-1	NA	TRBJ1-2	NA	TGCGCCAGCAGCATTAACGCGGGTGCTGGCTACACCTTC	CASSINAGAGYTF
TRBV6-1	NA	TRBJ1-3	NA	TGTGCCAGCACCGCGACAGCTTTGTCTGGAAACACCATATATTTT	CASTATALSGNTIYF
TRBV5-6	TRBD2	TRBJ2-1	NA	TGTGCCAGCAGCTTGCCTGGACTAGCGGGGGCCAATGAGCAGTTCTTC	CASSLPGLAGANEQFF
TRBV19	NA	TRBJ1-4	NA	TGTGCCAGTAGTAGGGCCGGCCATGGCCGCCGAGAAAAACTGTTTTTT	CASSRAGHGRREKLFF
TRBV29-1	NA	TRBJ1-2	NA	TGCAGCGTTGACGGGGGGGAAGGGGGCTACACCTTC	CSVDGGEGGYTF
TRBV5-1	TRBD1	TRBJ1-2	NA	TGCGCCAGCAGCTTCCCAGGACAGGTTTATGGCTACACCTTC	CASSFPGQVYGYTF
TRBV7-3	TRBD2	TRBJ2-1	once	TGTGCCAGCAGCCTACGGACTAGCGGGGGGGCTCGAAATGAGCAGTTCTTC	CASSLRTSGGARNEQFF
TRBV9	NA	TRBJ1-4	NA	TGTGCCAGCAGCGTAGGGGGAGTTGCAACTAATGAAAAACTGTTTTTT	CASSVGGVATNEKLFF
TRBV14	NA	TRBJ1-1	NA	TGTGCCAGCAGCCAACGTCGGGGAGGTAGGACTGAAGCTTTCTTT	CASSQRRGGRTEAFF
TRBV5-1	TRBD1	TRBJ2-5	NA	TGCGCCAGCAGCTTGCGTCCGACAGGGGCGGACCAAGAGACCCAGTACTTC	CASSLRPTGADQETQYF
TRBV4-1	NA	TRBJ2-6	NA	TGCGCCAGCAGCCAAGACCTCTTCTCTGGGGCCAACGTCCTGACTTTC	CASSQDLFSGANVLTF
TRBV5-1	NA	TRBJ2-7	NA	TGCGCCAGCAGCTTGAATCCAGGAAGCTCCTACGAGCAGTACTTC	CASSLNPGSSYEQYF
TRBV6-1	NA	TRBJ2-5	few	TGTGCCAGCAGTGAAGCGCGGGCCAGCTTGGTGACCCAGTACTTC	CASSEARASLVTQYF